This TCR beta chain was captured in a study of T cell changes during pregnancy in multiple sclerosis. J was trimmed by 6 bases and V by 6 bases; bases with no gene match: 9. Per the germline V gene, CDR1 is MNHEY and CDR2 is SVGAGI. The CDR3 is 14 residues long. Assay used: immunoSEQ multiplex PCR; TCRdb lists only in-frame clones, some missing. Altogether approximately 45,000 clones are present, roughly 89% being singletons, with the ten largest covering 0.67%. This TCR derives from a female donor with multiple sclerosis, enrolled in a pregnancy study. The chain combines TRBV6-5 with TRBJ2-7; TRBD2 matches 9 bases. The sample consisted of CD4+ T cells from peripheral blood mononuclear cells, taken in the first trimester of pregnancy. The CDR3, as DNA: TGTGCCAGCAGGCCCGGACTAGCGCATCGCGAGCAGTACTTC. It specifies CASRPGLAHREQYF.